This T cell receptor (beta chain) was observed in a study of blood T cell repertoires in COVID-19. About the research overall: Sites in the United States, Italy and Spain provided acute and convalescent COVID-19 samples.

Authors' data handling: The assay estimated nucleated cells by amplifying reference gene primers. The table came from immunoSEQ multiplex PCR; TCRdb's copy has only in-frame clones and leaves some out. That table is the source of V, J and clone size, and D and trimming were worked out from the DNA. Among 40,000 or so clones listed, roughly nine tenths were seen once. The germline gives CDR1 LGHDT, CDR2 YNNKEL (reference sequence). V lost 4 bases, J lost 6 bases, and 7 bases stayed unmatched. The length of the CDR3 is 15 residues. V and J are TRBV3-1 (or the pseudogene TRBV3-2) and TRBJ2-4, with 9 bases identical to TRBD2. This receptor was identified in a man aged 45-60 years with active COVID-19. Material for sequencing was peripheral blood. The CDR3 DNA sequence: TGTGCCAGCAGCCGGGCGGGAGGGCCAGGAAACATTCAGTACTTC. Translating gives CASSRAGGPGNIQYF.